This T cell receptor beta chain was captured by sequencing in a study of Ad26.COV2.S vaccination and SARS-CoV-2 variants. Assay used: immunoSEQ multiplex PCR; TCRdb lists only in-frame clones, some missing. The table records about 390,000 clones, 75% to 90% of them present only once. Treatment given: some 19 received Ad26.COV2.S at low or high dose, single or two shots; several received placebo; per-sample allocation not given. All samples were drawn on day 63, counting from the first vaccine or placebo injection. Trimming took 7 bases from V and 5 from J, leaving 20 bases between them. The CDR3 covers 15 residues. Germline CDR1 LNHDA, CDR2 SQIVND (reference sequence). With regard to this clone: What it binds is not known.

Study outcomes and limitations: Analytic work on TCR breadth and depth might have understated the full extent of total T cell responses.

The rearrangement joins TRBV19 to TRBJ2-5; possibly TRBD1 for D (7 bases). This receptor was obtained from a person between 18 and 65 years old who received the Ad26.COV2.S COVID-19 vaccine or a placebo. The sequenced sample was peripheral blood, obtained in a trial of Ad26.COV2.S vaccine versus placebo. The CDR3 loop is CASTSGAGGTETQYF. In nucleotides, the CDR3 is TGTGCCAGTACCTCGGGGGCAGGGGGTACGGAGACCCAGTACTTC.